One sample yielded the 9 T cell receptor beta chains listed below, sequenced in a study of blood T cell repertoires in COVID-19. Sequencing used immunoSEQ multiplex PCR; TCRdb keeps in-frame clones, though not all of them. Of 250,000 to 350,000 clones in the sample, about 85% were seen once. The material sequenced was peripheral blood. Receptor source: a human donor with COVID-19, enrolled during active disease. The donor label of this sample is uncertain.

The CDR3: CASSRGQPNTEAFF. The DNA for the CDR3 is TGTGCCAGCTCACGGGGACAGCCGAACACTGAAGCTTTCTTT. The chain recombines TRBV18 with TRBJ1-1; TRBD1 matches 7 bases. In germline, CDR1 is KGHSH, CDR2 LQKENI. V lost 4 bases and J lost 1; bases outside the gene matches: 3. There are 14 residues in the CDR3.

This clone was observed a single time. J is TRBJ2-3 and V is TRBV7-9; D unresolved. Germline V gene sequence: CDR1 SEHNR, CDR2 FQNEAQ (reference sequence). Trimming took 5 bases from V and 3 from J, leaving 6 bases between them. The CDR3 has 12 residues. The CDR3 region has the DNA TGTGCCAGCAGCCCCCGGACAGATACGCAGTATTTT. This codes for CASSPRTDTQYF.

The CDR3 nucleotides are TGTGCCAGTACCAATCGGGATCGGCCTGGCTACACCTTC. Protein sequence: CASTNRDRPGYTF. The rearrangement joins TRBV19 to TRBJ1-2; no clear D. V lost 7 bases and J 7 bases, leaving 16 bases between the germline ends. In germline, CDR1 is LNHDA, CDR2 SQIVND (reference sequence). This CDR3 is 13 amino acids long.

The chain combines TRBV28 with TRBJ2-1; 9 bases fit TRBD2. The germline gives CDR1 MDHEN, CDR2 SYDVKM. The CDR3 spans 16 residues. Unmatched junction bases numbered 6, after V lost 2 bases and J lost 4 bases. The CDR3 sequence is CASSLPLAGLYNEQFF. For the CDR3, the DNA is TGTGCCAGCAGTTTACCCCTAGCGGGACTATACAATGAGCAGTTCTTC. Together with reference TRBV28 and TRBJ2-1, the CDR3 gives the full variable domain: DVKVTQSSRYLVKRTGEKVFLECVQDMDHENMFWYRQDPGLGLRLIYFSYDVKMKEKGDIPEGYSVSREKKERFSLILESASTNQTSMYLCASSLPLAGLYNEQFFGPGTRLTVL.

This chain links TRBV5-1 with TRBJ1-5; TRBD1 matches at 12 bases. J gave up 0 bases and V 4 bases, and 5 bases lay outside the gene matches. CDR1 is SGHRS and CDR2 is YFSETQ in the germline V gene. CDR3 length: 17 residues. CDR3 nucleotide sequence: TGCGCCAGCAGCCCGGGACAGGGGGCTCCTAGCAATCAGCCCCAGCATTTT. Amino acid sequence: CASSPGQGAPSNQPQHF. Filled out from reference TRBV5-1 and TRBJ1-5, the complete variable domain reads KAGVTQTPRYLIKTRGQQVTLSCSPISGHRSVSWYQQTPGQGLQFLFEYFSETQRNKGNFPGRFSGRQFSNSRSEMNVSTLELGDSALYLCASSPGQGAPSNQPQHFGDGTRLSIL.

The chain links TRBV5-6 to TRBJ2-5; D is possibly TRBD2 (5 bases). The germline CDR1 and CDR2 sequences are SGHDT and YYEEEE. CDR3 length equals 14 residues. V lost 0 bases, J lost 5 bases, and 11 bases lay in between. The CDR3 DNA reads TGTGCCAGCAGCTTGGGCTCCCGCGGGGAGACCCAGTACTTC. Translation gives CASSLGSRGETQYF.

The chain uses TRBV28 and TRBJ1-2; a weak D match, TRBD1 (6 bases). This CDR3 is 14 amino acids long. V was pared by 2 bases and J by 4 bases, with 11 bases between. Germline V gene data show CDR1 as MDHEN and CDR2 as SYDVKM. The CDR3 spells CASSLGGGGYGYTF. For the CDR3, the DNA is TGTGCCAGCAGTTTAGGGGGCGGGGGCTATGGCTACACCTTC.

This clone was seen a single time. The rearrangement uses TRBV28 and TRBJ1-2, with D unresolved. The CDR3 loop spans 15 amino acids. V lost 2 bases to trimming and J lost 6 bases, with 16 bases between them. Germline V CDR1 and CDR2: MDHEN, SYDVKM. The CDR3 nucleotides are TGTGCCAGCAGTTTACGTTCCGGTCCCCCCCATGGCTACACCTTC. It translates to CASSLRSGPPHGYTF.

This rearrangement joins TRBV27 to TRBJ2-5, with 11 nucleotides matching TRBD2. The germline gives CDR1 MNHEY, CDR2 SMNVEV (reference sequence). The CDR3 covers 14 residues. The trim removed 9 bases at V and 2 bases at J, leaving 5 bases unmatched. The CDR3 DNA sequence: TGTGCCAGTCGGACTAGCGGGCCGCAAGAGACCCAGTACTTC. This encodes CASRTSGPQETQYF.